Below are 13 T cell receptor beta chains sequenced from a single sample in a study of blood T cell repertoires in COVID-19 (dated by TCRdb to about 2020). The library was made by the immunoSEQ multiplex PCR assay. The source is immuneACCESS, and TCRdb retained only in-frame sequences with V and J called. Part of the clones is not carried over; for the studies checked, unresolved V genes explain less than half of this, and the remainder is unexplained. This sample lists some 100,000 clones; 91% were detected once. The leading ten clones occupy 17% of the sample. Sequencing input: peripheral blood. The receptor source for this set is a man aged 50 or older with acute or convalescent COVID-19.

The CDR3 spells CASSPRGTGFNQPQHF. CDR3 in DNA: TGTGCCAGCAGCCCGAGGGGGACAGGGTTCAATCAGCCCCAGCATTTT. This sequence joins TRBV5-8 and TRBJ1-5; 9 positions match TRBD1. The CDR3 is 16 amino acids. Germline CDR1 SGHTS, CDR2 YDEGEE. The ends lost 4 bases at V and 3 bases at J; junction bases unmatched: 8.

The chain is built from TRBV12-5 and TRBJ2-3, with a tentative D call TRBD2 (5 bases). The CDR3 extends over 15 amino acids. The germline CDR1 and CDR2 sequences are LGHNT and FRNRAP. The ends were cut back, 0 bases at V and 8 bases at J, with 15 bases in the middle. The CDR3 reads CASGLVALGTSTQYF. CDR3 coding DNA: TGTGCTAGTGGTTTGGTCGCATTGGGAACTAGTACGCAGTATTTT. The whole variable domain, filled in from reference TRBV12-5 and TRBJ2-3, reads DARVTQTPRHKVTEMGQEVTMRCQPILGHNTVFWYRQTMMQGLELLAYFRNRAPLDDSGMPKDRFSAEMPDATLATLKIQPSEPRDSAVYFCASGLVALGTSTQYFGPGTRLTVL.

This chain joins TRBV7-9 and TRBJ1-2, with unresolved D. CDR1 and CDR2 from the germline V gene are SEHNR and FQNEAQ (reference sequence). The CDR3 totals 15 residues. V was clipped by 7 bases and J by 6 bases, with 21 bases between them. CDR3 residues: CASTEKGGRLDGYTF. DNA for the CDR3: TGTGCCAGCACTGAGAAGGGAGGGCGGTTGGATGGCTACACCTTC. Filled out from reference TRBV7-9 and TRBJ1-2, the complete variable domain reads DTGVSQNPRHKITKRGQNVTFRCDPISEHNRLYWYRQTLGQGPEFLTYFQNEAQLEKSRLLSDRFSAERPKGSFSTLEIQRTEQGDSAMYLCASTEKGGRLDGYTFGSGTRLTVV.

The chain employs TRBV6-1 and TRBJ1-5; D gene ambiguous. From germline, CDR1 is MNHNS and CDR2 SASEGT. V shed 4 bases and J shed 0 bases, with 13 bases lying between them. The CDR3 spans 16 residues. The chain's CDR3 is CASSVSSGYSNQPQHF. DNA for the CDR3: TGTGCCAGCAGTGTCTCCTCCGGGTATAGCAATCAGCCCCAGCATTTT.

The V gene is TRBV7-8, the J gene TRBJ1-2, with D tentatively TRBD1 (5 bases). The germline gives CDR1 SGHVS, CDR2 FQNEAQ. The CDR3 runs to 14 residues. V was pared by 5 bases and J by 6 bases, with 16 bases between. The CDR3 region is CASSPQVYGDGYTF. The CDR3 region has the DNA TGTGCCAGCAGCCCACAGGTCTATGGCGATGGCTACACCTTC.

Only a few counts were recorded for this clone. The V gene is TRBV13, the J gene TRBJ2-6, with 7 bases identical to TRBD1. The CDR3 consists of 16 residues. Germline loops: CDR1 PRHDT, CDR2 FYEKMQ (reference sequence). V shed 4 bases, J shed 2 bases, and the junction held 5 bases outside the gene matches. For the CDR3, the DNA is TGTGCCAGCAGCTCCAACGACAGGGCTGGGGCCAACGTCCTGACTTTC. As protein: CASSSNDRAGANVLTF.

To note about this clone: One junction end disagrees with the germline gene, perhaps due to a read error. J is TRBJ1-2 and V is TRBV5-5; 8 bases fit TRBD1. The CDR3 contains 13 residues. Germline V gene data show CDR1 as SGHKS and CDR2 as YYEKEE (reference sequence). As DNA, the CDR3 is TGTGCCAGCAGCTTGTTGGGCCAGGGGGCCTTTTACTTC. This gives the protein CASSLLGQGAFYF.

The V and J genes are TRBV4-1 and TRBJ2-3; maybe TRBD2 (6 bases). V was pared by 4 bases and J by 6 bases, with 14 bases between. The CDR3 loop spans 14 amino acids. Germline assignment: CDR1 MGHRA and CDR2 YSYEKL. CDR3 protein: CASSLGLVTDTQYF. The CDR3 DNA is TGCGCCAGCAGCCTGGGACTTGTTACGGATACGCAGTATTTT.

Written as DNA, the CDR3 is TGCGCCAGCAGCCAAGCTTCAGGGGGCTGGAATGAGCAGTTCTTC. Amino acid sequence: CASSQASGGWNEQFF. The chain is built from TRBV4-3 and TRBJ2-1; 8 positions match TRBD1. CDR3 length: 15 amino acids. CDR1 is LGHNA, CDR2 YSLEER, per germline. V was clipped by 1 base and J by 7 bases; unmatched bases: 6.

The chain couples TRBV19 to TRBJ1-5, with 7 bases that match TRBD1. V dropped 3 bases and J dropped 4; count of bases not matched to a gene: 12. Germline loops: CDR1 LNHDA, CDR2 SQIVND (reference sequence). This CDR3 has 17 residues. The CDR3, as DNA: TGTGCCAGTAGTATCCCCCCTTCGACAGGGACAAATCAGCCCCAGCATTTT. Protein: CASSIPPSTGTNQPQHF.

V gene TRBV13 combines with J gene TRBJ2-7; a weak D match, TRBD1 (5 bases). CDR3 length: 16 residues. Deletions cut 4 bases from V and 2 bases from J, with 18 bases between. The germline V gene encodes CDR1 PRHDT and CDR2 FYEKMQ (reference sequence). This CDR3 is CASSSNLRQKAYEQYF. The CDR3 nucleotides are TGTGCCAGCAGCTCGAACCTTAGACAGAAGGCCTACGAGCAGTACTTC.

The V call is TRBV5-4, the J call TRBJ2-5; 10 bases match TRBD1. Germline trimming cut 2 bases from V and 4 bases from J; bases unmatched to any gene: 8. This CDR3 contains 16 residues. CDR1 SGHNT and CDR2 YYREEE come from the germline V gene (reference sequence). In DNA, the CDR3 is TGTGCCAGCAGCTTAAGGACAGGGGGGCCTGGAGAGACCCAGTACTTC. Translating it yields CASSLRTGGPGETQYF.

The chain joins TRBV7-3 to TRBJ2-7, with a tentative D call TRBD2 (5 bases). CDR3 size: 19 residues. Per germline, CDR1 SGHTA and CDR2 FQGTGA. The V end lost 5 bases, the J end lost 1 base, and 27 bases lay between the germline ends. CDR3 bases: TGTGCCAGCAGCCAGAGCCCCCCGGGGTCAGCTGCTGCATCCTACGAGCAGTACTTC. Protein: CASSQSPPGSAAASYEQYF.